A selection of T cell receptor beta chains follows, all from one sample in a study of response to subunit inactivated influenza vaccine. MiXCR was run by TCRdb on the RT-PCR reads, yielding one entry per CDR3 protein. The repertoire holds hundreds of thousands of distinct CDR3 sequences, with 15% to 19% as singletons. The sample consisted of PBMCs from blood, taken roughly 13 days after vaccination. The source is a man aged 50 to 60 who received an inactivated influenza vaccine. Each CDR3 is given with its conserved first and last residue. D genes are given only for firm matches. Clone size is given for some rows only: seen once, a few or many times, or a class if the clone is expanded.

D | J | V | size | DNA | CDR3
TRBD2 | TRBJ2-7 | TRBV20-1 | NA | TGCAGTGCTAATCGGGGGGGTACCTACGAGCAGTACTTC | CSANRGGTYEQYF
NA | TRBJ1-2 | TRBV5-1 | NA | TGCGCCAGCAGCTCGAGCGGGTCGGGGGGCTATGGCTACACCTTC | CASSSSGSGGYGYTF
TRBD1 | TRBJ2-5 | TRBV5-5 | many | TGTGCCAGCAGCTTAGTTAGAGTGACAGGGGGCACGGAGACCCAGTACTTC | CASSLVRVTGGTETQYF
TRBD1 | TRBJ2-5 | TRBV28 | NA | TGTGCCAGCAGTTTACTGGACAGGAAAGAGACCCAGTACTTC | CASSLLDRKETQYF
TRBD2 | TRBJ2-1 | TRBV12-3/TRBV12-4 | few | TGTGCCAGCAGCGATATACTAGCGGGAGGTAGAGATGAGCAGTTCTTC | CASSDILAGGRDEQFF
NA | TRBJ1-2 | TRBV12-3/TRBV12-4 | NA | TGTGCCAGCAGCCCAACAGACAAGAACTATGGCTACACCTTC | CASSPTDKNYGYTF
TRBD2 | TRBJ2-7 | TRBV20-1 | NA | TGCAGTGCTAGAGATTGGGAGGGGTTCTACGAGCAGTACTTC | CSARDWEGFYEQYF
TRBD1 | TRBJ2-2 | TRBV24-1 | few | TGTGCCACGATGGACAGGGTTGCCGGGGAGCTGTTTTTT | CATMDRVAGELFF
TRBD2 | TRBJ2-1 | TRBV7-9 | few | TGTGCCAGCGGAAGAAGCGGGGGGGCCGGGAATGAGCAGTTCTTC | CASGRSGGAGNEQFF
NA | TRBJ1-2 | TRBV28 | NA | TGTGCCAGCGAGGACGAGTCTGGTGGCTACACCTTC | CASEDESGGYTF
TRBD2 | TRBJ2-1 | TRBV24-1 | NA | TGTGCCACCAGTGATTCACCGGGACTAGCGGGATCTGAGCAGTTCTTC | CATSDSPGLAGSEQFF
NA | TRBJ2-1 | TRBV9 | NA | TGTGCCAGCAGCGTAGTGTGGTCCGGTGAGCAGTTCTTC | CASSVVWSGEQFF
NA | TRBJ2-5 | TRBV15 | few | TGTGCCACCAGCAGAGATGCGTACAGAGAGACCCAGTACTTC | CATSRDAYRETQYF
NA | TRBJ2-4 | TRBV19 | NA | TGTGCCAGTAGTATTGGTCTGATCAAAAACATTCAGTACTTC | CASSIGLIKNIQYF
TRBD1 | TRBJ2-4 | TRBV5-1 | NA | TGCGCCAGCAGCTCGATCGACAGGGCCCCTAGAGACATTCAGTACTTC | CASSSIDRAPRDIQYF
NA | TRBJ1-2 | TRBV20-1 | NA | TGCAGTGCTAGCCGGCAGGGGACGGATGGCTACACCTTC | CSASRQGTDGYTF
NA | TRBJ2-3 | TRBV2 | NA | TGTGCCAGCGACTCCGGGACTTCCACAGATACGCAGTATTTT | CASDSGTSTDTQYF